The 8 T cell receptor beta chains listed next were all sequenced from one sample in a study of cytomegalovirus exposure and HLA in healthy donors. PCR amplification relied on 60 Vbeta primers (plus 13 Jbeta primers). Measured with immunoSEQ multiplex PCR; TCRdb has only the in-frame clones, and not every one. The table shows about 200,000 clones, with less than 85% occurring only once. The specimen was PBMCs. The origin of the receptors is a girl aged 10 to 17 in good health and CMV-seropositive.

DNA of the CDR3: TGTGCCAGCAGCTTTGGGCCAGGACAGGGGAGGCACACTGAAGCTTTCTTT. It yields the protein CASSFGPGQGRHTEAFF. The rearrangement links TRBV7-8 to TRBJ1-1; 9 bases agree with TRBD1. Germline CDR1 reads SGHVS; CDR2 reads FQNEAQ. Trimming removed 3 bases from V and 3 bases from J; junction bases left unmatched: 11. CDR3 size: 17 residues.

In this sample, this clone turned up a few times. The CDR3 here is CAIRGEGQGDQETQYF. DNA for the CDR3: TGTGCCATCAGAGGGGAGGGACAGGGGGACCAAGAGACCCAGTACTTC. The chain recombines TRBV10-3 with TRBJ2-5; the match to TRBD1 covers 11 bases. Germline V gene lookup returns CDR1 ENHRY and CDR2 SYGVKD. Germline trimming cut 6 bases from V and 0 bases from J; bases unmatched to any gene: 6. CDR3 length: 16 residues.

V is TRBV19 and J is TRBJ1-1; no clear D gene. The ends were cut back, 4 bases at V and 8 bases at J, with 14 bases in the middle. Per the germline V gene, CDR1 is LNHDA and CDR2 is SQIVND (reference sequence). This CDR3 is 13 amino acids long. The DNA of the CDR3 is TGTGCCAGTAGTAATCCGGGAAAACTCGAAGCTTTCTTT. Translation: CASSNPGKLEAFF.

This clone was recorded a few times. The V call is TRBV7-6, the J call TRBJ1-4; D not certain. CDR1 SGHVS and CDR2 FNYEAQ come from the germline V gene. CDR3 length: 16 residues. The V end was cut by 5 bases, the J end by 0 bases, with 13 bases between. The CDR3 here is CASSPSVSATNEKLFF. The CDR3 DNA follows: TGTGCCAGCAGCCCCAGCGTATCGGCAACTAATGAAAAACTGTTTTTT. The full variable domain, its missing parts supplied by reference TRBV7-6 and TRBJ1-4, is GAGVSQSPRYKVTKRGQDVALRCDPISGHVSLYWYRQALGQGPEFLTYFNYEAQQDKSGLPNDRFSAERPEGSISTLTIQRTEQRDSAMYRCASSPSVSATNEKLFFGSGTQLSVL.

The V gene is TRBV9, the J gene TRBJ2-5; 12 nucleotides match TRBD2. Germline V gene lookup returns CDR1 SGDLS and CDR2 YYNGEE. After removal of 6 bases from V and 2 bases from J, the junction contained 5 bases not matched to a gene. This CDR3 is 15 amino acids long. As DNA, the CDR3 is TGTGCCAGCAACGGACTAGCGGGGACTCAAGAGACCCAGTACTTC. As protein: CASNGLAGTQETQYF.

V gene TRBV19 combines with J gene TRBJ2-3, with 9 bases matching TRBD2. This CDR3 has 14 amino acids. From germline, CDR1 is LNHDA and CDR2 SQIVND (reference sequence). V lost 6 bases to trimming and J lost 1 base; unmatched junction nucleotides: 2. CDR3 amino acids: CASRERGGTDTQYF. CDR3 nucleotides: TGTGCCAGTAGGGAGCGGGGGGGCACAGATACGCAGTATTTT.

The chain is built from TRBV10-3 and TRBJ1-2; D uncertain. This CDR3 is built from 13 residues. V lost 4 bases to trimming and J lost 3 bases, with 9 bases between them. CDR1 is ENHRY, CDR2 SYGVKD, per germline. The CDR3 is CAISGGQDYGYTF. CDR3 DNA: TGTGCCATCAGTGGAGGGCAGGACTATGGCTACACCTTC.

This chain links TRBV12-5 with TRBJ2-7, with a tentative D call TRBD2 (6 bases). The CDR3 has 13 amino acids. Trimming removed 0 bases from V and 7 bases from J, with 10 bases in between. CDR1 and CDR2 (germline): LGHNT, FRNRAP. The CDR3 loop reads CASGLVVGGEQYF. CDR3 nucleotide sequence: TGTGCTAGTGGTTTGGTAGTGGGGGGAGAGCAGTACTTC.